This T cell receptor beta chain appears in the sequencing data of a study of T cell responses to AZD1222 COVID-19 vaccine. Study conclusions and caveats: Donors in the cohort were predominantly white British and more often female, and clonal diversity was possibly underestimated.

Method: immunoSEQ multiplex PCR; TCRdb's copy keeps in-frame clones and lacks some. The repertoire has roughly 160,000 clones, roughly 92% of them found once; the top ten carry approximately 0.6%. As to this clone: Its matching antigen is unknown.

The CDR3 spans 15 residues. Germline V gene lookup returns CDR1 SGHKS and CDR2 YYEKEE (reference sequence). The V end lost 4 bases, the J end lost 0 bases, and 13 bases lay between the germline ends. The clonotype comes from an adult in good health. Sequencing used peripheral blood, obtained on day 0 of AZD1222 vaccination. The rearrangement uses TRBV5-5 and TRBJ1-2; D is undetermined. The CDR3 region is CASSPALGANYGYTF. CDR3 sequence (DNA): TGTGCCAGCAGCCCGGCCCTCGGAGCTAACTATGGCTACACCTTC.